This TCR beta chain was retrieved from a study of post-analysis software for immune sequencing data. Study-level information: Relapsing-remitting, secondary progressive and progressive-relapsing forms of multiple sclerosis all featured among disease courses. Findings and limits, study-wide: Roughly five TRBV segments, including TRBV5-6, TRBV5-1 and TRBV20-1, were more frequent in patients than controls. Samples prepared in the same batch strongly co-clustered by F measure. Normalized Chao1 diversity in multiple sclerosis patients fell significantly below that of controls.

This clonotype was seen a handful of times. The antigen remains unidentified. Carried by the TCR beta cDNA libraries were unique molecular identifiers. It was from roughly 0.93 to 9.6 million T cells that roughly 0.5 million cDNA molecules came. MiXCR, run by TCRdb on the PCR reads, gives a single entry per CDR3 protein. There are over 150,000 distinct CDR3 sequences in the sample; over 25% occur only once, and approximately 1.5% lies in the top ten. There are 14 residues in the CDR3. In germline, CDR1 is DFQATT, CDR2 SNEGSKA (reference sequence). V was shortened by 6 bases and J by 4 bases, with 16 bases between the two germline ends.

This chain joins TRBV20-1 and TRBJ1-5, with D tentatively TRBD1 (5 bases). The sample taken for sequencing was blood. The source is a girl under 18 with multiple sclerosis. The CDR3 region has the DNA TGCAGTGCCCTCCCGGGGGGGATGAATCAGCCCCAGCATTTT. Its protein product is CSALPGGMNQPQHF.